One and the same sample provided the 24 T cell receptor beta chains below, sequenced in a study of OX40 agonist ivuxolimab in advanced cancers. TCRdb keeps only in-frame clones here, not all; method: immunoSEQ multiplex PCR. The sample records about 61,000 clones, about four fifths being singletons. This material consisted of CD4+ or CD8+ T cells sorted from blood, taken in a trial of the OX40 agonist ivuxolimab. The source of these receptors is an adult with an advanced solid tumor such as melanoma, head and neck, liver or kidney cancer.

This clone was counted between two and nine times. This rearrangement joins TRBV29-1 to TRBJ2-5; D gene unclear. CDR1 SQVTM and CDR2 ANQGSEA come from the germline V gene. The CDR3 extends over 12 amino acids. Trimming stripped 2 bases from V and 2 bases from J, with 6 bases between. The CDR3 DNA is TGCAGCGTTGAACGGTTGCAAGAGACCCAGTACTTC. It encodes CSVERLQETQYF.

V and J are TRBV2 and TRBJ2-7; D ambiguous. The CDR3 has 14 amino acids. V was trimmed by 4 bases and J by 2 bases, leaving 12 bases between them. Germline CDR1 is SNHLY and CDR2 is FYNNEI. The CDR3 loop is CASSADNKPYEQYF. The CDR3 nucleotides are TGTGCCAGCAGTGCTGACAATAAGCCCTACGAGCAGTACTTC.

The V gene is TRBV19, the J gene TRBJ2-5; 7 positions match TRBD1. Germline-derived CDR1 and CDR2 are LNHDA and SQIVND (reference sequence). This CDR3 comprises 15 residues. The junction had 7 bases not matched to a gene; V was cut back by 3 bases and J by 3 bases. The CDR3 DNA follows: TGTGCCAGTAGTATTTCGGGACAGCCCGAAGAGACCCAGTACTTC. Its translation: CASSISGQPEETQYF. The full variable domain, completed using reference TRBV19 and TRBJ2-5, is DGGITQSPKYLFRKEGQNVTLSCEQNLNHDAMYWYRQDPGQGLRLIYYSQIVNDFQKGDIAEGYSVSREKKESFPLTVTSAQKNPTAFYLCASSISGQPEETQYFGPGTRLLVL.

Only a few counts were recorded for this clone. The chain links TRBV11-2 to TRBJ2-7; D uncertain. The CDR3 contains 8 residues. Per germline, CDR1 SGHAT and CDR2 FQNNGV. CDR3 sequence: CPVYEQYF. The CDR3 DNA follows: TGTCCGGTGTACGAGCAGTACTTC.

The chain has TRBV19 and TRBJ1-4; D call uncertain. The CDR3 is 14 residues long. The V and J ends lost 6 bases and 0 bases respectively, with 8 bases between them. Germline lookup yields CDR1 LNHDA and CDR2 SQIVND (reference sequence). CDR3 coding DNA: TGTGCCAGTAGGGGTACGGCAACTAATGAAAAACTGTTTTTT. Translated, it gives CASRGTATNEKLFF.

Only one count was recorded for this clone. This sequence joins TRBV7-2 and TRBJ2-3, with D possibly called TRBD1 or TRBD2 (5 bases each). The CDR3 has 14 amino acids. The germline V and J ends were trimmed by 4 bases and 2 bases, with 10 bases remaining between them. Per the germline V gene, CDR1 is SGHTA and CDR2 is FQGNSA. CDR3 nucleotide sequence: TGTGCCAGCAGCTCACGGGACCCCACAGATACGCAGTATTTT. Translating gives CASSSRDPTDTQYF.

V usage is TRBV9 and J usage is TRBJ2-5; 11 bases are shared with TRBD2. V gave up 3 bases and J gave up 5 bases; unmatched junction bases: 9. The CDR3 is 16 amino acids. Germline V gene data show CDR1 as SGDLS and CDR2 as YYNGEE. As DNA, the CDR3 is TGTGCCAGCAGCGCCACTAGCGGGAGCCCCTCCGAGACCCAGTACTTC. Its protein is CASSATSGSPSETQYF.

V is TRBV29-1 and J is TRBJ2-2; 10 bases are a match to TRBD2. The V gene's germline CDR1 is SQVTM and CDR2 ANQGSEA. The CDR3 consists of 12 residues. V dropped 7 bases and J dropped 6; count of bases not matched to a gene: 2. The CDR3 loop is CSGGLAAGELFF. CDR3 DNA: TGCAGCGGTGGACTAGCGGCCGGGGAGCTGTTTTTT.

V is TRBV19 and J is TRBJ2-3; D ambiguous. With 6 bases removed from V and 7 bases from J, the gap between germline ends came to 14 bases. Germline V CDR1 and CDR2: LNHDA, SQIVND (reference sequence). The CDR3 loop spans 13 amino acids. The DNA of the CDR3 is TGTGCCAGTAGGCCCAGCTTGGCGAATACGCAGTATTTT. Translated, it gives CASRPSLANTQYF.

Turning to this clone: One junction end disagrees with the germline gene, perhaps due to a read error. This chain uses TRBV6-5 with TRBJ1-3, with D possibly matching TRBD1 (6 bases). The V gene's germline CDR1 is MNHEY and CDR2 SVGAGI. The CDR3 loop spans 13 amino acids. CDR3: CAGRGFAGNTIYF. The CDR3 DNA reads as TGTGCCGGCAGGGGATTTGCTGGAAACACCATATATTTT.

There are a few counts of this clone. The chain links TRBV11-3 to TRBJ2-2, with D possibly being TRBD1 or TRBD2 (6 bases each). Germline V gene sequence: CDR1 SGHNT, CDR2 YENEEA. The V end was cut by 5 bases, the J end by 8 bases, with 18 bases between. This CDR3 spans 15 amino acids. In DNA, the CDR3 is TGTGCCAGCAGCGCAGGGACTGGGACATTGGGGGAGCTGTTTTTT. Translating it yields CASSAGTGTLGELFF.

The rearrangement joins TRBV28 to TRBJ1-1; 11 nucleotides match TRBD1. Germline CDR1 reads MDHEN; CDR2 reads SYDVKM. V lost 6 bases, J lost 0 bases, and 9 bases stayed unmatched. CDR3 length: 17 amino acids. CDR3 coding DNA: TGTGCCAGCAGAGACAGGGGACAGGGGGAGATGAACACTGAAGCTTTCTTT. It encodes CASRDRGQGEMNTEAFF.

The chain is built from TRBV19 and TRBJ1-5; TRBD1 is a possible D gene (5 bases). Trimming removed 6 bases at V and 2 bases at J, with 11 bases between. The CDR3 consists of 14 residues. CDR1 and CDR2 from the germline V gene are LNHDA and SQIVND (reference sequence). Written as DNA, the CDR3 is TGTGCCAGTAGGGTGGGGGACGGCAATCAGCCCCAGCATTTT. This encodes CASRVGDGNQPQHF.

This chain connects TRBV19 to TRBJ2-1; 8 nucleotides match TRBD1. Germline V gene data show CDR1 as LNHDA and CDR2 as SQIVND (reference sequence). CDR3 length: 17 amino acids. Trimming cost V 3 bases and J 6 bases; bases outside gene matches: 13. Here the CDR3 DNA reads TGTGCCAGTAGTATCGGGACAGGCTCACTCGGGGCCAATGAGCAGTTCTTC. Translated: CASSIGTGSLGANEQFF. The full variable domain, in which reference TRBV19 and TRBJ2-1 provide the parts outside the CDR3, is DGGITQSPKYLFRKEGQNVTLSCEQNLNHDAMYWYRQDPGQGLRLIYYSQIVNDFQKGDIAEGYSVSREKKESFPLTVTSAQKNPTAFYLCASSIGTGSLGANEQFFGPGTRLTVL.

The J gene is TRBJ1-3, the V gene TRBV7-9, with no clear D. This CDR3 is built from 16 residues. The germline CDR1 and CDR2 sequences are SEHNR and FQNEAQ (reference sequence). Trimming took off 0 bases at V and 0 bases at J, with 9 bases between the two ends. For the CDR3, the DNA is TGTGCCAGCAGCTTAGCGAAGCTCCGCTCTGGAAACACCATATATTTT. Amino acid sequence: CASSLAKLRSGNTIYF.

With respect to this clone: Other nucleotide sequences from this sample produce the same CDR3. This chain uses TRBV5-6 with TRBJ2-7; D tentatively fits TRBD1 or TRBD2 (5 bases each). Trimming stripped 7 bases from V and 0 bases from J, with 17 bases between. Per the germline V gene, CDR1 is SGHDT and CDR2 is YYEEEE. This CDR3 is 15 amino acids long. The CDR3: CASFQRDPNSYEQYF. CDR3 nucleotide sequence: TGTGCCAGCTTCCAAAGGGACCCCAACTCCTACGAGCAGTACTTC. The full variable domain, completed using reference TRBV5-6 and TRBJ2-7, is DAGVTQSPTHLIKTRGQQVTLRCSPKSGHDTVSWYQQALGQGPQFIFQYYEEEERQRGNFPDRFSGHQFPNYSSELNVNALLLGDSALYLCASFQRDPNSYEQYFGPGTRLTVT.

V usage is TRBV5-6 and J usage is TRBJ1-1; D remains ambiguous. The CDR3 covers 14 residues. The V gene's germline CDR1 is SGHDT and CDR2 YYEEEE. V was pared by 0 bases and J by 1 base, with 7 bases between. The CDR3 nucleotides are TGTGCCAGCAGCTTGGTAGGAGCGAACACTGAAGCTTTCTTT. It encodes CASSLVGANTEAFF.

The chain employs TRBV7-6 and TRBJ2-5; 7 bases agree with TRBD1. The CDR3 sequence is 16 residues long. Germline V lookup: CDR1 SGHVS, CDR2 FNYEAQ. J gave up 4 bases and V 5 bases, and 13 bases lay outside the gene matches. CDR3 amino acids: CASSPLSRGRRETQYF. The CDR3 nucleotides read TGTGCCAGCAGCCCCCTTAGTAGGGGGCGGCGAGAGACCCAGTACTTC. The entire variable domain, with the rest obtained from reference TRBV7-6 and TRBJ2-5, is as follows: GAGVSQSPRYKVTKRGQDVALRCDPISGHVSLYWYRQALGQGPEFLTYFNYEAQQDKSGLPNDRFSAERPEGSISTLTIQRTEQRDSAMYRCASSPLSRGRRETQYFGPGTRLLVL.

This clone has only one observation. This sequence joins TRBV5-1 and TRBJ1-2; 7 bases map to TRBD1. CDR1 and CDR2 from the germline V gene are SGHRS and YFSETQ. This CDR3 has 14 amino acids. V gave up 2 bases and J gave up 4 bases; unmatched junction bases: 5. CDR3 in amino acids: CASSLTTGPYGYTF. For the CDR3, the DNA is TGCGCCAGCAGCTTAACGACAGGGCCCTATGGCTACACCTTC.

This clone was detected once. This rearrangement joins TRBV6-1 to TRBJ2-5, with TRBD1 as a possible D gene (6 bases). This CDR3 is 14 amino acids long. From germline, CDR1 is MNHNS and CDR2 SASEGT. V dropped 5 bases and J dropped 9 bases, with 19 bases sitting between them. The CDR3 protein is CASSRDRRRVAQYF. CDR3 DNA: TGTGCCAGCAGTCGCGACAGGCGTAGGGTGGCCCAGTACTTC.

This chain connects TRBV7-2 to TRBJ2-1, with TRBD2 matching over 8 bases. The junction had 9 bases not matched to a gene; V was cut back by 2 bases and J by 9 bases. The germline CDR1 and CDR2 sequences are SGHTA and FQGNSA. This CDR3 has 15 residues. CDR3 DNA sequence: TGTGCCAGCAGCTTACCCACGGGACTAGACGTTGAGCAGTTCTTC. Its protein is CASSLPTGLDVEQFF.

The chain has TRBV27 and TRBJ2-1, with D uncertain. This CDR3 region has 13 residues. The V end was cut by 5 bases, the J end by 5 bases, with 10 bases between. CDR1 is MNHEY, CDR2 SMNVEV, per germline (reference sequence). The CDR3 is CASSSRAHNEQFF. The CDR3 coding sequence is TGTGCCAGCAGTAGTAGGGCACACAATGAGCAGTTCTTC.

The chain recombines TRBV10-3 with TRBJ2-2; 8 bases agree with TRBD2. Germline lookup yields CDR1 ENHRY and CDR2 SYGVKD. J was trimmed by 6 bases and V by 7 bases; bases with no gene match: 1. The CDR3 contains 12 residues. CDR3 sequence: CAITGGSGELFF. The CDR3 bases are TGTGCCATCACGGGGGGGTCCGGGGAGCTGTTTTTT.

This chain uses TRBV7-5 with TRBJ2-2; the table's D call of TRBD2 was not tested on the DNA. TRBV7-5 is a pseudogene segment. The CDR3 totals 16 residues. For the CDR3, the DNA is TGTGCCAGAAGCTTAGGAGCGGCTAGCGGGACCGGGGAGCTGTTTTTT. Residues: CARSLGAASGTGELFF.